The entry that follows covers one T cell receptor (beta chain) sequence. Its antigen is not identified. Between the trimmed V and J ends, which lost 3 bases and 1 base, there was a span of 9 bases. The V gene's germline CDR1 is SNHLY and CDR2 FYNNEI. This CDR3 is built from 14 residues. With 60 Vbeta and 13 Jbeta primers, the PCR was carried out. In the source study's methods: About 12 million of 65 million to 95 million unique TCR beta chains were shared, per a later count. Some clones are missing from TCRdb's copy, which holds only in-frame ones; the method was immunoSEQ multiplex PCR. Clone size and V and J calls were adopted from that table, with D and trimming inferred from the DNA. The table records under 200,000 clones, around 79% of them present only once. The sample originates from a study of cytomegalovirus exposure and HLA in healthy donors. Findings and caveats of the study: Associated with cytomegalovirus, according to the listing, were about 160 TCR beta chains. In an earlier analysis, about 90% or about 30%: the productive usage of most TCR beta V segments.

The sequencing input was PBMCs. This clonotype was obtained from a man in his forties in good health and CMV-seronegative. J is TRBJ2-5 and V is TRBV2; tentatively, D is TRBD1 (6 bases). For the CDR3, the DNA is TGTGCCAGCAGTGATGGGGGCTCCCAAGAGACCCAGTACTTC. This codes for CASSDGGSQETQYF.